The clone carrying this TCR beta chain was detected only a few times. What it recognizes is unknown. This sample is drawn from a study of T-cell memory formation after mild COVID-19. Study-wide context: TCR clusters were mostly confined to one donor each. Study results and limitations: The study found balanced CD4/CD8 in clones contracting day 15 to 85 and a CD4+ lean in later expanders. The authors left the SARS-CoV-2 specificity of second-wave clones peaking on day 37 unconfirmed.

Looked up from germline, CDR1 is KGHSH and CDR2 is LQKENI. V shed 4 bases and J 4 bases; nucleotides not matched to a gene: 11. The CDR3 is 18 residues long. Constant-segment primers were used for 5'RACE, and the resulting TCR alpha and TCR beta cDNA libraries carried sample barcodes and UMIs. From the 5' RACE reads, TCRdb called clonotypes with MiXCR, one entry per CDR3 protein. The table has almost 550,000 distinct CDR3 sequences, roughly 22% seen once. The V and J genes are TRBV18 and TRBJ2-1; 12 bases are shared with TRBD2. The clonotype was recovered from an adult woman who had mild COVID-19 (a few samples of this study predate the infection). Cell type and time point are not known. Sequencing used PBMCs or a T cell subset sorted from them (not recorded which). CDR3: CASSLRLAGATTYNEQFF. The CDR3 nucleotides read TGTGCCAGCTCACTCCGACTAGCGGGGGCAACAACATACAATGAGCAGTTCTTC. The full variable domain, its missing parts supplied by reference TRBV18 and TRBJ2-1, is NAGVMQNPRHLVRRRGQEARLRCSPMKGHSHVYWYRQLPEEGLKFMVYLQKENIIDESGMPKERFSAEFPKEGPSILRIQQVVRGDSAAYFCASSLRLAGATTYNEQFFGPGTRLTVL.